Listed below are T cell receptor beta chains from one sample, sequenced in a study of cytomegalovirus exposure and HLA in healthy donors. This table comes from immunoSEQ multiplex PCR, and its TCRdb copy is limited to in-frame clones, with some not included. The table lists around 100,000 clones, almost 80% of them singletons. The sequencing sample was made of PBMCs. These receptors were collected from a man aged 55 to 69 in good health and CMV-seropositive. CDR3s include the opening cysteine and the closing phenylalanine or tryptophan. A D gene is named only where the DNA matches it firmly. Where a row states a size, it is once, few, many or the class of an expanded clone; other rows omit it.

15,TRBJ1-1,NA,TRBD1,TRBV5-1,TGCGCCAGCAGCGTAACAGGGGCAGGCAACACTGAAGCTTTCTTT,CASSVTGAGNTEAFF
14,TRBJ2-1,NA,NA,TRBV2,TGTGCCAGCAAGGGCGGGGGCCTATACAATGAGCAGTTCTTC,CASKGGGLYNEQFF
16,TRBJ2-3,once,TRBD1,TRBV6-5,TGTGCCAGCAGTTACAACGGGCAGGGGGATGCAGATACGCAGTATTTT,CASSYNGQGDADTQYF
15,TRBJ2-7,NA,NA,TRBV11-2,TGTGCCAGCAGCTTAGTCGCGAGCCAGGGGGGCGAGCAGTACTTC,CASSLVASQGGEQYF
16,TRBJ2-5,NA,NA,TRBV4-3,TGCGCCAGCAGCCAAGAAAGCGCGTTCGGTCAAGAGACCCAGTACTTC,CASSQESAFGQETQYF
15,TRBJ2-1,NA,TRBD2,TRBV7-8,TGTGCCAGCAGCACTAGCGGGGGGGCGGGGAATGAGCAGTTCTTC,CASSTSGGAGNEQFF
12,TRBJ2-3,NA,NA,TRBV7-9,TGTGCCAGCAGCCCTTTCTCGGGTACGCAGTATTTT,CASSPFSGTQYF
18,TRBJ1-3,NA,TRBD1,TRBV18,TGTGCCAGCTCACCGCGGGGGACAGGGCCCTTTTCTGGAAACACCATATATTTT,CASSPRGTGPFSGNTIYF
16,TRBJ2-1,NA,TRBD2,TRBV27,TGTGCCAGCAGTTTAGGACTAGCGGGGGGTTGGTATGAGCAGTTCTTC,CASSLGLAGGWYEQFF
16,TRBJ1-1,NA,NA,TRBV10-3,TGTGCCATCAGTGAGAGGGGTATGCGAGTGAACACTGAAGCTTTCTTT,CAISERGMRVNTEAFF
15,TRBJ2-5,once,NA,TRBV15,TGTGCCACCAGCAGACCCGGGGTTGGACAAGAGACCCAGTACTTC,CATSRPGVGQETQYF
13,TRBJ2-7,NA,NA,TRBV11-3,TGTGCCAGCAGCTCTAGACGGGACTACGAGCAGTACTTC,CASSSRRDYEQYF
16,TRBJ2-4,NA,TRBD1,TRBV29-1,TGCAGCGTTGAAGATCTTCATAAACAGGGGAGAAACATTCAGTACTTC,CSVEDLHKQGRNIQYF
13,TRBJ2-5,NA,TRBD1,TRBV6-5,TGTGCCAGCAGCTCAGGACAGGGAGAGACCCAGTACTTC,CASSSGQGETQYF
14,TRBJ1-2,NA,TRBD1,TRBV9,TGTGCCAGCAGCGGGGGGACAGCAAACTATGGCTACACCTTC,CASSGGTANYGYTF
17,TRBJ2-2,NA,TRBD2,TRBV13,TGTGCCAGCAGCTCCGTCCCTGGACTAGGCCGCACCGGGGAGCTGTTTTTT,CASSSVPGLGRTGELFF
13,TRBJ1-1,NA,TRBD1,TRBV5-1,TGCGCCAGCAGCGGGACAGGGGACACTGAAGCTTTCTTT,CASSGTGDTEAFF
12,TRBJ1-1,few,TRBD1,TRBV30,TGTGCCTGGGGGGACAGGGAGAATGAAGCTTTCTTT,CAWGDRENEAFF
19,TRBJ2-6,once,NA,TRBV9,TGTGCCAGCAGCATTCGGGACAATCCCCTAGGGACTGGGGCCAACGTCCTGACTTTC,CASSIRDNPLGTGANVLTF
15,TRBJ2-5,NA,NA,TRBV4-3,TGCGCCAGCAGCCAAGATGCTGACTCCCAAGAGACCCAGTACTTC,CASSQDADSQETQYF
14,TRBJ1-1,few,TRBD1,TRBV7-6,TGTGCCAGCAGCGATAACAGGGGGACGCCTGAAGCTTTCTTT,CASSDNRGTPEAFF
14,TRBJ2-7,NA,TRBD1,TRBV19,TGTGCCAGTAGTGTCAACACAGGGGCCGGCGAGCAGTACTTC,CASSVNTGAGEQYF
16,TRBJ1-1,NA,NA,TRBV5-1,TGCGCCAGCAGTTTGGGCCCTGGCAGGGGGAACACTGAAGCTTTCTTT,CASSLGPGRGNTEAFF
14,TRBJ2-5,NA,TRBD1,TRBV10-3,TGTGCCATCAGTGAGACAGGGGGCGAGGAGACCCAGTACTTC,CAISETGGEETQYF
14,TRBJ1-5,NA,NA,TRBV6-6,TGTGCCAGCAGTTACAGGGGGACCAATCAGCCCCAGCATTTT,CASSYRGTNQPQHF
16,TRBJ1-5,NA,TRBD1,TRBV18,TGTGCCAGCTCCCCGGGAGGGGGCGGTTTCAATCAGCCCCAGCATTTT,CASSPGGGGFNQPQHF
14,TRBJ2-2,NA,NA,TRBV5-6,TGTGCCCGATCACGGGGGACTGCCACCGGGGAGCTGTTTTTT,CARSRGTATGELFF
13,TRBJ1-6,NA,NA,TRBV7-3,TGTGCCAGCAGCTTATTCGAGAATTCACCCCTCCACTTT,CASSLFENSPLHF
13,TRBJ2-3,NA,NA,TRBV4-2,TGTGCCAGCAGCCAGGGACATGCAGATACGCAGTATTTT,CASSQGHADTQYF
14,TRBJ2-3,NA,NA,TRBV7-3,TGTGCCAGCAGCTCGGGGTGGGAGCCAGATACGCAGTATTTT,CASSSGWEPDTQYF
14,TRBJ1-1,NA,NA,TRBV7-2,TGTGCCAGCAGCTTAGGTGGGCTGAACACTGAAGCTTTCTTT,CASSLGGLNTEAFF
13,TRBJ2-7,once,NA,TRBV7-7,TGTGCCAGCAGCTTAGCCGCCGGGAACGAGCAGTACTTC,CASSLAAGNEQYF
15,TRBJ2-7,NA,TRBD1,TRBV7-7,TGTGCCAGCAGCTTAGGACAGGGGGGATACTACGAGCAGTACTTC,CASSLGQGGYYEQYF
14,TRBJ1-2,NA,NA,TRBV2,TGTGCCAGCAGTGAAGTCAGGGGCATCAATGGCTACACCTTC,CASSEVRGINGYTF
14,TRBJ2-5,NA,NA,TRBV7-2,TGTGCCAGCAGCTACCCCATCCCCGGAGAGACCCAGTACTTC,CASSYPIPGETQYF
17,TRBJ2-1,NA,TRBD2,TRBV4-1,TGCGCCAGCAGCCGCGGAGGACTAGCGGCAACCGGCAATGAGCAGTTCTTC,CASSRGGLAATGNEQFF
12,TRBJ2-7,NA,NA,TRBV19,TGTGCCAGTAGTATAGGAGCGGGCGAGCAGTACTTC,CASSIGAGEQYF
14,TRBJ2-7,NA,NA,TRBV5-1,TGCGCCAGCGGGGGCGGTTCGCCTCTCTACGAGCAGTACTTC,CASGGGSPLYEQYF
20,TRBJ2-2,once,TRBD2,TRBV7-6,TGTGCCAGCAGCTCGCGGGGTCTGGCGACTAGCGGGGGCCGCACCGGGGAGCTGTTTTTT,CASSSRGLATSGGRTGELFF
15,TRBJ2-7,NA,NA,TRBV7-2,TGTGCCAGCAGCTTGGGTACAGGGTGGGGGAGAGAGCAGTACTTC,CASSLGTGWGREQYF
15,TRBJ1-1,NA,NA,TRBV19,TGTGCCAGTAGTATAGGGGGCATCTTGAACACTGAAGCTTTCTTT,CASSIGGILNTEAFF
15,TRBJ1-6,NA,TRBD1,TRBV5-4,TGTGCCAGCAGCTTTGGGACAGGTCTCAATTCACCCCTCCACTTT,CASSFGTGLNSPLHF
16,TRBJ1-1,NA,TRBD1,TRBV5-1,TGCGCCAGCAGCGAACGACAGGGGAACATGAACACTGAAGCTTTCTTT,CASSERQGNMNTEAFF
17,TRBJ2-3,NA,TRBD2,TRBV9,TGTGCCAGCAGCGTGACTAGCGGGGGTTCTAGCACAGATACGCAGTATTTT,CASSVTSGGSSTDTQYF
14,TRBJ1-4,once,NA,TRBV27,TGTGCCAGCAGTTTAACAGGGACTAATGAAAAACTGTTTTTT,CASSLTGTNEKLFF
14,TRBJ1-5,NA,TRBD1,TRBV7-9,TGTGCCAGCAGCTTAGGACAGGGCGGTCAGCCCCAGCATTTT,CASSLGQGGQPQHF
12,TRBJ1-5,few,TRBD1,TRBV5-3,TGTGCCAGAAAAACGACAGGGACAGCCCCAGCATTT,CARKTTGTAPAF
14,TRBJ1-1,NA,NA,TRBV10-2,TGCGCCAGCAGTGAGTTTACTGGTAACACTGAAGCTTTCTTT,CASSEFTGNTEAFF
12,TRBJ2-2,once,NA,TRBV5-6,TGTGCCAGCAGTTCTAGTTACGGGGAGCTGTTTTTT,CASSSSYGELFF
14,TRBJ1-6,NA,NA,TRBV15,TGTGCCACCCTACCGGGAGACTATAATTCACCCCTCCACTTT,CATLPGDYNSPLHF
12,TRBJ2-3,once,NA,TRBV2,TGTGCCAGCAATTATGTCACAGATACGCAGTATTTT,CASNYVTDTQYF
14,TRBJ2-1,NA,TRBD1,TRBV28,TGTGCCAGCAGTTTAGACAGGGGGATTGGTGAGCAGTTCTTC,CASSLDRGIGEQFF
16,TRBJ2-2,once,NA,TRBV4-1,TGCGCCAGCAGCCAAGAAGTCTGGGGGGGCTTCGGGGAGCTGTTTTTT,CASSQEVWGGFGELFF
13,TRBJ1-2,NA,TRBD1,TRBV6-6,TGTGCCAGCAGATCGGACAGGAACTATGGCTACACCTTC,CASRSDRNYGYTF
16,TRBJ2-4,NA,TRBD1,TRBV19,TGTGCCAGTAGTGCCCGGGACAGACTAGCCAAAAACATTCAGTACTTC,CASSARDRLAKNIQYF